This TCR beta chain appears in the sequencing data of a study of blood T cells in healthy people across ages. Germline CDR1 reads DFQATT; CDR2 reads SNEGSKA (reference sequence). There are 16 residues in the CDR3. Losses at the gene ends were 6 bases for V and 0 bases for J; bases not matched to a gene: 13. The use of a sample-barcoded 5' primer and a J-beta primer mix characterized a second PCR of 7 to 11 cycles. TCRdb re-derived calls from the 5' RACE reads in MiXCR, one entry per CDR3 protein. The table has about 930,000 distinct CDR3 sequences, almost 30% seen once. The sample holds many counts of this clonotype. The data were also submitted as part of a second study, on T cells of mothers and their children.

The clonotype was recovered from a woman between 40 and 50 years old in good health. V gene TRBV20-1 combines with J gene TRBJ2-5, with 7 bases that match TRBD1. Source material: blood. CDR3 amino acids: CSAKGSTGRYQETQYF. CDR3 DNA: TGCAGTGCCAAAGGGTCGACAGGGCGATACCAAGAGACCCAGTACTTC.